These 19 T cell receptor beta chains came from one sample sequenced in a study of tumor and adjacent non-tumor tissue in lung cancer. A modified ARM-PCR protocol with three rounds of nested PCR amplified TCRbeta. TCRdb processed the multiplex PCR reads anew with MiXCR; each CDR3 protein has one entry. The sample carries more than 95,000 distinct CDR3 sequences, approximately 66% recorded once. The template was RNA from unsorted bulk tissue. Source material: lung tumor tissue. These receptors were taken from a man aged 25 to 45 with non-small cell lung cancer.

This clonotype has a single count. J is TRBJ1-1 and V is TRBV5-1; 7 bases fit TRBD1. In germline, CDR1 is SGHRS, CDR2 YFSETQ. The CDR3 runs 14 residues. V lost 4 bases, J lost 6 bases, and 9 bases stayed unmatched. This CDR3 reads CASSATGYDAEAFF. The CDR3 nucleotides read TGCGCCAGCAGCGCGACAGGGTACGACGCTGAAGCTTTCTTT.

This clonotype was counted ten times or more. The rearrangement links TRBV29-1 to TRBJ2-1; tentative D call: TRBD1 (5 bases). Germline CDR1 is SQVTM and CDR2 is ANQGSEA. Trimming left V 4 bases short and J 5 bases short, with 12 bases between. The CDR3 sequence is 13 residues long. The CDR3, as DNA: TGCAGCGTTGTATTGCGACAGAACAATGAGCAGTTCTTC. It is translated as CSVVLRQNNEQFF.

This clonotype is a singleton in its sample. Because the CDR3 is missing its conserved closing phenylalanine or tryptophan, this is likely a read error. V gene TRBV20-1 combines with J gene TRBJ2-1, with 7 positions matching TRBD2. The CDR3 totals 15 residues. Germline values: CDR1 DFQATT, CDR2 SNEGSKA (reference sequence). In DNA form, the CDR3 reads TGCAATGCTAGCAGCGGGGCGCGATTCTACAATGAGCAGTTCTTG. The encoded protein is CNASSGARFYNEQFL.

Note on this clonotype: An end of the junction does not agree with germline; a read error may underlie this. The chain combines TRBV4-1 with TRBJ2-7; D is perhaps TRBD1 (6 bases). This CDR3 comprises 16 residues. CDR1 and CDR2 from the germline V gene are MGHRA and YSYEKL. The CDR3 region has the DNA TGCGACAGCAGCCAAGATGAACAGGGAAACACCTACGAACAGTACTTC. This encodes CDSSQDEQGNTYEQYF.

As regards this clonotype: The CDR3 carries no conserved terminal phenylalanine or tryptophan, so it likely arises from a read error. The limits of the CDR3 on the DNA are not certain, so only TCRdb's listed CDR3 is given. The chain recombines TRBV4-2 with TRBJ1-6; the D call in the table, TRBD1, was not verified against the DNA. A total of 15 residues make up the CDR3, ends included. Germline V lookup: CDR1 LGHNA, CDR2 YNFKEQ. The chain's CDR3 is CASSQNTQGRSPFHL.

This clonotype has ten or more counts. The V and J genes are TRBV20-1 and TRBJ1-5; D is uncertain. Germline V CDR1 and CDR2: DFQATT, SNEGSKA (reference sequence). V lost 6 bases to trimming and J lost 3 bases, with 12 bases between them. This CDR3 is 13 amino acids long. The CDR3 reads CSAAGIHNQPQHF. CDR3 nucleotides: TGCAGTGCCGCAGGTATACACAATCAGCCCCAGCATTTT.

This clonotype was counted at least ten times. The chain is built from TRBV5-6 and TRBJ2-1; 9 bases match TRBD1. This CDR3 is 14 amino acids long. From germline, CDR1 is SGHDT and CDR2 YYEEEE. The junction had 4 bases not matched to a gene; V was cut back by 3 bases and J by 6 bases. CDR3 loop: CASSSDRGFNEQFF. CDR3 nucleotide sequence: TGTGCCAGCAGCTCGGACAGGGGTTTCAATGAGCAGTTCTTC.

In its sample, this clonotype was seen a few times. The chain carries TRBV20-1 and TRBJ2-1, with 8 bases matching TRBD2. The CDR3 is made up of 17 amino acids. Germline CDR1 reads DFQATT; CDR2 reads SNEGSKA (reference sequence). The V segment lost 3 bases and the J segment 0 bases; nucleotides outside the gene matches: 10. The CDR3 bases are TGCAGTGCTAGCCCGACTAGCGCAAGGTTCTCCTACAATGAGCAGTTCTTC. Amino acids: CSASPTSARFSYNEQFF.

Note on this clonotype: Likely a read error: the CDR3 ends without its conserved phenylalanine or tryptophan. The genes are TRBV20-1 and TRBJ2-7; D not certain. The V gene's germline CDR1 is DFQATT and CDR2 SNEGSKA (reference sequence). The V and J ends lost 5 bases and 4 bases respectively, with 21 bases between them. The CDR3 extends over 15 amino acids. The CDR3 DNA follows: TGCAGTGCTTCCGCACCGACTGGCAGCACTTACGAGCAGTACTTA. This sequence encodes CSASAPTGSTYEQYL.

In its sample, this clonotype was seen many times. This chain joins TRBV20-1 and TRBJ1-2; D might be TRBD1 (5 bases). This CDR3 spans 15 amino acids. Germline V gene lookup returns CDR1 DFQATT and CDR2 SNEGSKA (reference sequence). In nucleotides, the CDR3 is TGCAGGGGGCGCGACTCCGCGGCGGGTAACTATGGCTACACCTTC. Amino acid sequence: CRGRDSAAGNYGYTF.

Regarding this clonotype: A read error may be the cause here, since a much bigger clone is one base away. The V call is TRBV4-3, the J call TRBJ1-2; TRBD1 agrees at 11 bases. Losses at the gene ends were 7 bases for V and 4 bases for J; bases not matched to a gene: 5. Germline CDR1 reads LGHNA; CDR2 reads YSLEER. This CDR3 spans 14 amino acids. CDR3 protein: CASIPGQGAYGYTF. CDR3 nucleotide sequence: TGCGCCAGCATCCCCGGACAGGGGGCCTATGGCTACACCTTC.

Points on this clonotype: The junction departs from the called germline gene at one end, perhaps through a read error. The genes are TRBV29-1 and TRBJ2-1, with D unclear. The germline gives CDR1 SQVTM, CDR2 ANQGSEA. The CDR3 consists of 14 residues. The CDR3 region is CSVEERQPNNERFF. The CDR3 nucleotides are TGCAGCGTTGAAGAGCGCCAGCCCAACAATGAGCGGTTCTTC.

Comment on this clonotype: Compared with germline, one end of the junction differs, possibly owing to a read error. The chain joins TRBV4-2 to TRBJ1-2, with a possible D match to TRBD1 (6 bases). The length of the CDR3 is 15 residues. Germline CDR1 reads LGHNA; CDR2 reads YNFKEQ. The CDR3 is CASSRGEGGNYGYTF. The CDR3 nucleotides are TGTGCCAGCAGCCGAGGAGAGGGGGGGAACTACGGCTACACCTTC.

Of note for this clonotype: This may be a read error, as it is one base from a much larger clone. The J gene is TRBJ1-2, the V gene TRBV4-1; TRBD1 is a possible D gene (6 bases). There are 13 residues in the CDR3. The V gene's germline CDR1 is MGHRA and CDR2 YSYEKL. The CDR3 spells CASSQRTDYDYTF. In nucleotides, the CDR3 is TGCGCCAGCAGCCAAAGGACAGATTATGACTACACCTTC.

This clonotype was counted once. A clone one base away is much larger, so this may be a read error. The chain has TRBV4-2 and TRBJ2-3; D not resolved. CDR1 and CDR2 from the germline V gene are LGHNA and YNFKEQ. The ends were cut back, 3 bases at V and 5 bases at J, with 12 bases in the middle. The CDR3 is made up of 14 amino acids. CDR3 in amino acids: CASSQSVEVDTQYF. The CDR3 DNA follows: TGTGCCAGCAGCCAGTCCGTCGAGGTAGATACGCAGTATTTT.

Notes on this clonotype: It may be a read error: a sequence one base away is much more abundant. CDR3 loop: CAISEEGQGSDTQYF. CDR3 DNA: TGTGCCATCAGTGAGGAGGGACAGGGATCGGATACGCAGTATTTT. V gene TRBV10-3 combines with J gene TRBJ2-3; 9 bases fit TRBD1. This CDR3 comprises 15 residues. V gave up 2 bases and J gave up 6 bases; unmatched junction bases: 6. The germline V gene encodes CDR1 ENHRY and CDR2 SYGVKD.

Regarding this clonotype: A read error may produce the germline difference seen at one junction end. This rearrangement joins TRBV7-3 to TRBJ2-1; D unclear. Looked up from germline, CDR1 is SGHTA and CDR2 is FQGTGA. CDR3 length equals 14 residues. The CDR3 nucleotides are TGTCCCAGCAGCTTAGGCCAGGCCAACAATGAGCAGTTCTTC. It is translated as CPSSLGQANNEQFF. Full variable domain (remainder filled in from reference TRBV7-3 and TRBJ2-1): GAGVSQTPSNKVTEKGKYVELRCDPISGHTALYWYRQSLGQGPEFLIYFQGTGAADDSGLPNDRFFAVRPEGSVSTLKIQRTERGDSAVYLCPSSLGQANNEQFFGPGTRLTVL.

The chain has TRBV4-3 and TRBJ2-1; 9 nucleotides line up with TRBD1. The ends lost 7 bases at V and 4 bases at J; junction bases unmatched: 14. The CDR3 is made up of 17 amino acids. CDR1 and CDR2 from the germline V gene are LGHNA and YSLEER. The CDR3 loop is CASTPRALGTGYNEQFF. The CDR3 nucleotides read TGCGCCAGCACCCCGAGGGCCTTGGGGACAGGGTACAATGAGCAGTTCTTC.

A note on this clonotype: Because it lacks the conserved phenylalanine or tryptophan at the end, this CDR3 is likely a read error. Because the CDR3's place on the DNA is in doubt, the DNA is left out and the CDR3 is given as listed by TCRdb. V gene TRBV4-3 combines with J gene TRBJ1-4. The CDR3 spans 14 amino acids, including both terminal residues. From germline, CDR1 is LGHNA and CDR2 YSLEER. CDR3 region: CASSRDSTNEKLLL.